The text below deals with one T cell receptor beta chain. Exclusion followed for patients with uncontrolled infection, other autoimmune disease, pregnancy or lactation. V was clipped by 9 bases and J by 2 bases, with 10 bases between them. Germline CDR1 MDHEN, CDR2 SYDVKM. The CDR3 sequence is 12 residues long. The data were obtained in a study of T cells in Graves' hyperthyroidism and ophthalmopathy. Study-wide background: Peripheral blood was drawn at first diagnosis, prior to all treatment.

Amplification of TCR beta CDR3 regions was performed using RNA transcripts as template. RT-PCR in the first round (using the HTBI primer set) targeted the TCR CDR3. TCRdb analysed the multiplex PCR reads with MiXCR anew, one entry per CDR3 protein. Among approximately 600,000 distinct CDR3 sequences listed, 15% to 20% were seen once. The TCR originated in a woman in her 30s with Graves' hyperthyroidism. The specimen was blood. The chain links TRBV28 to TRBJ1-1, with D uncertain. The CDR3 protein is CASHRGNTEAFF. CDR3 DNA: TGTGCCAGTCACCGGGGAAACACTGAAGCTTTCTTT. The whole variable domain, filled in from reference TRBV28 and TRBJ1-1, reads DVKVTQSSRYLVKRTGEKVFLECVQDMDHENMFWYRQDPGLGLRLIYFSYDVKMKEKGDIPEGYSVSREKKERFSLILESASTNQTSMYLCASHRGNTEAFFGQGTRLTVV.